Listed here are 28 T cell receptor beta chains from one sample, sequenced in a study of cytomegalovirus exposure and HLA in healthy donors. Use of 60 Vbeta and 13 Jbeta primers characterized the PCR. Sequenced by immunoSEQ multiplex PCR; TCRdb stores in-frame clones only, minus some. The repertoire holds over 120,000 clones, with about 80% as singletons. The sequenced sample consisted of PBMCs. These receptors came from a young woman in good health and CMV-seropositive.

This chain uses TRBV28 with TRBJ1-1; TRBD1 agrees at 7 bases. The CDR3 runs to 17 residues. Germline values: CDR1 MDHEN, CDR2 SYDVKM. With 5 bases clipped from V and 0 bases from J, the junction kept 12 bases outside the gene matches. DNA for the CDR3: TGTGCCAGCAGTCCTGATGCTGCCGGGACAGTGAACACTGAAGCTTTCTTT. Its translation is CASSPDAAGTVNTEAFF.

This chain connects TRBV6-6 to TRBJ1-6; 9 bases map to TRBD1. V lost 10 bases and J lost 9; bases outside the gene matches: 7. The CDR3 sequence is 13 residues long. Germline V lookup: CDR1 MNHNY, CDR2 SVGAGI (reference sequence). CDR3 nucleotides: TGTGCCACCCACAGGGGGCAAGGTTCACCCCTCCACTTT. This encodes CATHRGQGSPLHF.

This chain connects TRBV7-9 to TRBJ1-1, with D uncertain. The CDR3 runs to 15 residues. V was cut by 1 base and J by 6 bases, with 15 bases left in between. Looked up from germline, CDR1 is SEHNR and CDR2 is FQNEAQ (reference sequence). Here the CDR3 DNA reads TGTGCCAGCAGCTTAGTTCCGGACGGGAGGGCTGAAGCTTTCTTT. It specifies CASSLVPDGRAEAFF.

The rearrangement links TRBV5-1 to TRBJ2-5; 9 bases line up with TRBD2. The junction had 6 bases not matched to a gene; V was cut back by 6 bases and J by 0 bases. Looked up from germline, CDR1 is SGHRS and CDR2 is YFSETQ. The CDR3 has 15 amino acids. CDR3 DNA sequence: TGCGCCAGCACCCCCCGCGGGGGGGACCAAGAGACCCAGTACTTC. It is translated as CASTPRGGDQETQYF.

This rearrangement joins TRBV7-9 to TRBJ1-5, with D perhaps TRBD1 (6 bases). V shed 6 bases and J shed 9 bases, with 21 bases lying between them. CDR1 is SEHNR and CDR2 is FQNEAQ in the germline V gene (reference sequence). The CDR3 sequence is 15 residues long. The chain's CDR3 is CASSIGGEFLGPQHF. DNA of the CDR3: TGTGCCAGCAGTATAGGGGGGGAATTCTTAGGGCCCCAGCATTTT.

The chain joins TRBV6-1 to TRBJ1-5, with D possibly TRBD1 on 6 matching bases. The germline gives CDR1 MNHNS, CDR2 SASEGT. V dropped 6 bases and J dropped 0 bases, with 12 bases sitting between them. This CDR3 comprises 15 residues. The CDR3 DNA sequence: TGTGCCAGCAGCCGGGACACCAATAGCAATCAGCCCCAGCATTTT. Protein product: CASSRDTNSNQPQHF.

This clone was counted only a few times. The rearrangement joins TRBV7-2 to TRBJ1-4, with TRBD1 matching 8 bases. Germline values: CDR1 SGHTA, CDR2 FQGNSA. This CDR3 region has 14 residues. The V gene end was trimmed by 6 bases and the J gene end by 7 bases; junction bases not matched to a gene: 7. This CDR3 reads CASSGQGNGEKLFF. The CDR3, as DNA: TGTGCCAGCAGTGGACAGGGCAATGGTGAAAAACTGTTTTTT. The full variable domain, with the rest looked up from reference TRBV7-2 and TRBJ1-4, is GAGVSQSPSNKVTEKGKDVELRCDPISGHTALYWYRQSLGQGLEFLIYFQGNSAPDKSGLPSDRFSAERTGGSVSTLTIQRTQQEDSAVYLCASSGQGNGEKLFFGSGTQLSVL.

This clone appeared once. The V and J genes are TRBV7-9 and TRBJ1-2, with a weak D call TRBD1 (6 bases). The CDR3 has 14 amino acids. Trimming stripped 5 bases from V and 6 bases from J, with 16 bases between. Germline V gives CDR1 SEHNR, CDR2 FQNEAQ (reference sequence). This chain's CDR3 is CASSSGGGPDGYTF. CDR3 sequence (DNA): TGTGCCAGCAGCAGCGGGGGGGGCCCAGATGGCTACACCTTC.

The CDR3 DNA reads as TGTGCCAGCAGCTTGTGGAAGGCGGGGGAGCCCCACTTT. Amino acids: CASSLWKAGEPHF. J is TRBJ1-6 and V is TRBV5-6; D possibly corresponds to TRBD1 (5 bases). This CDR3 contains 13 residues. Trimming left V 1 base short and J 18 bases short, with 17 bases between. Germline assignment: CDR1 SGHDT and CDR2 YYEEEE.

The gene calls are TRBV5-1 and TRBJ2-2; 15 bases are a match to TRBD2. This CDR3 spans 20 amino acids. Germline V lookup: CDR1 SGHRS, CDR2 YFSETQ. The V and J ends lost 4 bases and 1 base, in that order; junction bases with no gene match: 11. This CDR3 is CASSPWTSGGAKWNTGELFF. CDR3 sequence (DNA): TGCGCCAGCAGCCCCTGGACTAGCGGGGGGGCGAAGTGGAACACCGGGGAGCTGTTTTTT.

The CDR3 DNA is TGTGCCAGCACCGTCGGTAGCGGGGGGGCCGACAATGAGCAGTTCTTC. The encoded protein is CASTVGSGGADNEQFF. V is TRBV9 and J is TRBJ2-1; 11 bases align to TRBD2. V was pared by 6 bases and J by 5 bases, with 10 bases of the junction left unmatched. From germline, CDR1 is SGDLS and CDR2 YYNGEE. The CDR3 contains 16 residues.

CDR3 loop: CASSSGLGGTGNQPQHF. The CDR3 bases are TGTGCCAGCAGCTCTGGCCTGGGGGGAACGGGCAATCAGCCCCAGCATTTT. V and J are TRBV5-5 and TRBJ1-5, with D possibly TRBD1 on 5 matching bases. This CDR3 has 17 residues. Germline CDR1 SGHKS, CDR2 YYEKEE (reference sequence). V lost 3 bases, J lost 2 bases, and 18 bases lay in between.

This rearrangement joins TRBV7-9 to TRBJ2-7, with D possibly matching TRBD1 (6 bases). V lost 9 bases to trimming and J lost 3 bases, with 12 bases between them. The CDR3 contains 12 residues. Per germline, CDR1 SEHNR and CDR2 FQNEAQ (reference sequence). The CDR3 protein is CASTGSVYEQYF. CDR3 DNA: TGTGCCAGTACAGGGTCCGTCTACGAGCAGTACTTC.

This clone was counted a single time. CDR3 in amino acids: CASRRTGDTEAFF. In DNA, the CDR3 is TGTGCCAGTAGGAGAACAGGGGACACTGAAGCTTTCTTT. The chain couples TRBV19 to TRBJ1-1; 7 nucleotides match TRBD1. Per the germline V gene, CDR1 is LNHDA and CDR2 is SQIVND (reference sequence). CDR3 size: 13 residues. J was trimmed by 3 bases and V by 6 bases; bases with no gene match: 4.

The CDR3 bases are TGCGCCAGCAGCTCCGGTCGCTATGGCTACACCTTC. Amino acids: CASSSGRYGYTF. V usage is TRBV5-1 and J usage is TRBJ1-2, with no clear D. The germline V gene has CDR1 SGHRS and CDR2 YFSETQ. V lost 3 bases and J lost 4, with 7 bases in between. The CDR3 loop spans 12 amino acids.

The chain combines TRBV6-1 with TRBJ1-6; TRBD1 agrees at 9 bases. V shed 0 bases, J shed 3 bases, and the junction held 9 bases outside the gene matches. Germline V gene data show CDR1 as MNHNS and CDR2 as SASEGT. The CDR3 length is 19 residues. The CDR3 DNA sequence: TGTGCCAGCAGTGAAGCGGGACAGGGATTTGAGGGCTATAATTCACCCCTCCACTTT. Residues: CASSEAGQGFEGYNSPLHF.

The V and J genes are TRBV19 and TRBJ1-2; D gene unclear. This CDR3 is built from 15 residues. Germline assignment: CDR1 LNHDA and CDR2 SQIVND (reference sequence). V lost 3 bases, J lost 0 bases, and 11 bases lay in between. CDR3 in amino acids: CASSIREGANYGYTF. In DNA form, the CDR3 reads TGTGCCAGTAGTATTCGGGAGGGAGCTAACTATGGCTACACCTTC.

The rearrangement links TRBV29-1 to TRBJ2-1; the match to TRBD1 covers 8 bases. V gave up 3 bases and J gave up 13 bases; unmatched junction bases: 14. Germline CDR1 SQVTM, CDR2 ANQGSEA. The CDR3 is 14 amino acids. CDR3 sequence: CSVDRGQVDTLQFF. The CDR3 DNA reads TGCAGCGTTGACCGGGGACAGGTAGACACCCTCCAGTTCTTC.

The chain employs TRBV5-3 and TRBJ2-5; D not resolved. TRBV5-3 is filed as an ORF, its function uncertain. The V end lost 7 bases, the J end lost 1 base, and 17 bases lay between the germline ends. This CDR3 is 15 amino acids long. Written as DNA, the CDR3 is TGTGCCAGAGCAACGAGACCTAGTAGCCAAGAGACCCAGTACTTC. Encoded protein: CARATRPSSQETQYF.

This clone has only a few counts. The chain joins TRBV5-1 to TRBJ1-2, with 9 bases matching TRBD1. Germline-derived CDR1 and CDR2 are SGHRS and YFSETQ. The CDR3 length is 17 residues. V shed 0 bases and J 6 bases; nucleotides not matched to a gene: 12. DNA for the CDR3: TGCGCCAGCAGCTTGGACGGGACAGGGACCCTGGATAATGGCTACACCTTC. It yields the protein CASSLDGTGTLDNGYTF.

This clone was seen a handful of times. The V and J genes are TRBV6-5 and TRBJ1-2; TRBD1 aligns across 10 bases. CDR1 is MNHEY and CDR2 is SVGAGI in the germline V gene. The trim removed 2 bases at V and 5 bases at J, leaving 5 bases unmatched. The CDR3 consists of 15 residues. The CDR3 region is CASSYRGQGIYGYTF. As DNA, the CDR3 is TGTGCCAGCAGTTACCGGGGACAGGGGATATATGGCTACACCTTC.

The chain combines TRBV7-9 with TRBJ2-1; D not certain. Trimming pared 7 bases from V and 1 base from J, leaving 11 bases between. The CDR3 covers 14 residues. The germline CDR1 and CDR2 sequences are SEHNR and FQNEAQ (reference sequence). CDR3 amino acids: CASTPRVSYNEQFF. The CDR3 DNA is TGTGCCAGCACCCCACGGGTGTCCTACAATGAGCAGTTCTTC.

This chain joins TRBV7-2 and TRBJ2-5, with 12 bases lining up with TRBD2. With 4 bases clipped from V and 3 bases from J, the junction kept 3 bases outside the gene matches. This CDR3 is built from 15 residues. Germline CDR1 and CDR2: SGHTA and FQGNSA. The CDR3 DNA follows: TGTGCCAGCAGCTCCCGGACTAGCGGGGAAGAGACCCAGTACTTC. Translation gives CASSSRTSGEETQYF.

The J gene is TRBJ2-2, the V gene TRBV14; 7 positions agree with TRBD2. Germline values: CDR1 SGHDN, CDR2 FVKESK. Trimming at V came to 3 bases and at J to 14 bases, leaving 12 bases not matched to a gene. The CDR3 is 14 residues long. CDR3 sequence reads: CASSHPLRTRLLFF. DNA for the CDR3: TGTGCCAGCAGCCATCCACTTAGGACTAGACTTCTGTTTTTT.

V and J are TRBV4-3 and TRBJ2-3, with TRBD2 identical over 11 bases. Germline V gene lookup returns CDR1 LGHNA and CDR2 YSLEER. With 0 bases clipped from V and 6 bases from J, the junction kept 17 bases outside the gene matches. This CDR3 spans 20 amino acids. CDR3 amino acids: CASSQDSSGGPSPRSDTQYF. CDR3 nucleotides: TGCGCCAGCAGCCAAGATTCTAGCGGGGGGCCGAGTCCTAGGTCTGATACGCAGTATTTT.

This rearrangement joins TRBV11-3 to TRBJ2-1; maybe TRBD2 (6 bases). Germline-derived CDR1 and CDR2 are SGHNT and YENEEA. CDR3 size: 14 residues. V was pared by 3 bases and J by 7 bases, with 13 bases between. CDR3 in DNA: TGTGCCAGCAGCTTCATGGGGGGTGGGAATGAGCAGTTCTTC. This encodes CASSFMGGGNEQFF.

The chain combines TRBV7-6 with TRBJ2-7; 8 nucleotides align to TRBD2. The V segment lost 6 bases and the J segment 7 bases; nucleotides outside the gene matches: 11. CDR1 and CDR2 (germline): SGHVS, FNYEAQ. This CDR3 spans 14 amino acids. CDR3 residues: CASRRQAGVEEQYF. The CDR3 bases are TGTGCCAGCAGGAGGCAAGCGGGGGTGGAGGAGCAGTACTTC.

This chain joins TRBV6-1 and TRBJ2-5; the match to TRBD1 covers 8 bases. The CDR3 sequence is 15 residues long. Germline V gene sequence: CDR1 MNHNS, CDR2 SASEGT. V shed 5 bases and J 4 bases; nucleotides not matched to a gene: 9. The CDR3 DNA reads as TGTGCCAGCAGTTCGACAGGGGAGATGCGAGAGACCCAGTACTTC. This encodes CASSSTGEMRETQYF.